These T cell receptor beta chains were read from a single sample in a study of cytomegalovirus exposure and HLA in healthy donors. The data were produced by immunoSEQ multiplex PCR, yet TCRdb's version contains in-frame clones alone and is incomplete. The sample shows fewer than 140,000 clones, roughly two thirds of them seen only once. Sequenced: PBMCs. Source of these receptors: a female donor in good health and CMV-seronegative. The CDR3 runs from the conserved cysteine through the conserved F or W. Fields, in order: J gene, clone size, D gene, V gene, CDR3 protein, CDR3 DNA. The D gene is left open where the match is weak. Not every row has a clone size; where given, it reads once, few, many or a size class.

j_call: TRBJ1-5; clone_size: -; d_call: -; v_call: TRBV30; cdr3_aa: CAWSFGVDQPQHF; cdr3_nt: TGTGCCTGGAGTTTCGGGGTCGATCAGCCCCAGCATTTT
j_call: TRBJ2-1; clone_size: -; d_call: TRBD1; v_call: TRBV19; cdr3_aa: CASSILPGQGADEQFF; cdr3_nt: TGTGCCAGTAGTATCCTGCCGGGACAGGGGGCGGATGAGCAGTTCTTC
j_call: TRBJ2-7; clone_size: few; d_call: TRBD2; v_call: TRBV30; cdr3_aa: CAWSDGGTSGIYEQYF; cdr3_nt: TGTGCCTGGAGCGATGGGGGGACTAGCGGGATTTACGAGCAGTACTTC
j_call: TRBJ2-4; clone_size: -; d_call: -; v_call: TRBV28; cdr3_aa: CASSLEPRLAKNIQYF; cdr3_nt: TGTGCCAGCAGTTTAGAGCCCCGTCTAGCCAAAAACATTCAGTACTTC
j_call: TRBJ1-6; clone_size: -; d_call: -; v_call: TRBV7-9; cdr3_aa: CASSLMSSPLHF; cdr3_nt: TGTGCCAGCAGCTTAATGAGTTCACCCCTCCACTTT
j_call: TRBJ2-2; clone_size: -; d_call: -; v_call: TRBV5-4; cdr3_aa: CASSPLGAGDNTGELFF; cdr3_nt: TGTGCCAGCAGCCCTCTTGGGGCAGGAGACAACACCGGGGAGCTGTTTTTT
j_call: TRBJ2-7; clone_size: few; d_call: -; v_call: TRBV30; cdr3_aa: CACSLGGPYEQYF; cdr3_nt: TGTGCCTGTTCCCTGGGAGGCCCCTACGAGCAGTACTTC
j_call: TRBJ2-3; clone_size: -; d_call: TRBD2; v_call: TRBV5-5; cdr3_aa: CTSSLLAGSTDTQYF; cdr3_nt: TGTACCAGCAGCTTATTAGCGGGAAGCACAGATACGCAGTATTTT
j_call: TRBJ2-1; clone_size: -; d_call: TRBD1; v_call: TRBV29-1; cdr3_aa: CSSDRAPYNEQFF; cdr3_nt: TGCAGCTCTGACAGGGCCCCCTACAATGAGCAGTTCTTC
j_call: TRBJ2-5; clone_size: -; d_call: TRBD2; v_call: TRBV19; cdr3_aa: CASSLGTNLLGAETQYF; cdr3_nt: TGTGCCAGTAGCCTCGGGACTAATCTATTGGGAGCAGAGACCCAGTACTTC
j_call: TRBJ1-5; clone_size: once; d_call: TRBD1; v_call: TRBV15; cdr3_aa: CATSGGQGSYQPQHF; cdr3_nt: TGTGCCACCAGCGGAGGACAGGGAAGTTATCAGCCCCAGCATTTT
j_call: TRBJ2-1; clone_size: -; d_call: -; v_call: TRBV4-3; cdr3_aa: CASSQDRGSGPQNEQFF; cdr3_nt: TGCGCCAGCAGCCAAGATAGGGGGTCCGGTCCCCAAAATGAGCAGTTCTTC
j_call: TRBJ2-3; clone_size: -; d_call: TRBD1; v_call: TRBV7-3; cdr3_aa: CASSPRTGGRTDTQYF; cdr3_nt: TGTGCCAGCAGCCCGAGGACAGGGGGCCGCACAGATACGCAGTATTTT
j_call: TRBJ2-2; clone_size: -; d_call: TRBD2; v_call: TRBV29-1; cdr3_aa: CSVESGGGRTGELFF; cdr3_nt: TGCAGCGTTGAGTCGGGCGGGGGGCGGACCGGGGAGCTGTTTTTT
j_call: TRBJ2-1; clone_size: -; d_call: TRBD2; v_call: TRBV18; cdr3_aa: CASSPGTSGRWQFF; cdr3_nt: TGTGCCAGCTCACCGGGGACTAGCGGGAGGTGGCAGTTCTTC
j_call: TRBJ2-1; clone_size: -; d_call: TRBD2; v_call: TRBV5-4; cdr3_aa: CASSLPAGAYNEQFF; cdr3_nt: TGTGCCAGCAGCTTACCCGCGGGAGCCTACAATGAGCAGTTCTTC
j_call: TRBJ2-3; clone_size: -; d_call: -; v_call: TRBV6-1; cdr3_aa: CASSDLLRGSTDTQYF; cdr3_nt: TGTGCCAGCAGTGATCTTCTCAGGGGCAGCACAGATACGCAGTATTTT
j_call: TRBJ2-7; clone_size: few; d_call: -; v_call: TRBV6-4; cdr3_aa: CATGGYEQYF; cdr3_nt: TGTGCCACAGGAGGATACGAGCAGTACTTC
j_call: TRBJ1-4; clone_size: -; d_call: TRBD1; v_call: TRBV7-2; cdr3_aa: CASSPSTGAGGREKLFF; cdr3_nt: TGTGCCAGCAGCCCCTCTACGGGGGCAGGGGGTCGTGAAAAACTGTTTTTT
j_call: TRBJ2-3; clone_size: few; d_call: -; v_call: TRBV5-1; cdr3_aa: CASSLWGETDTQYF; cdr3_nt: TGCGCCAGCAGCTTGTGGGGGGAGACAGATACGCAGTATTTT
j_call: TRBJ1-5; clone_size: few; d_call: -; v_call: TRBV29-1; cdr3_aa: CSVGWGGNQPQHF; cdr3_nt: TGCAGCGTCGGTTGGGGAGGCAATCAGCCCCAGCATTTT
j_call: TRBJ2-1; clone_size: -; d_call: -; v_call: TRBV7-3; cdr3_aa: CASSWEVSYNEQFF; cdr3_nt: TGTGCCAGCAGCTGGGAGGTCTCCTACAATGAGCAGTTCTTC
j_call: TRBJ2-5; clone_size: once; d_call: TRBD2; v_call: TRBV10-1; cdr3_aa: CASSVGGLAGVNQETQYF; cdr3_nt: TGCGCCAGCAGTGTAGGGGGACTAGCGGGAGTGAACCAAGAGACCCAGTACTTC
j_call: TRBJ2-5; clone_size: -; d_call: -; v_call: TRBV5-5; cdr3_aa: CASSLALTGGETQYF; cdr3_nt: TGTGCCAGCAGCTTGGCCTTAACGGGCGGGGAGACCCAGTACTTC
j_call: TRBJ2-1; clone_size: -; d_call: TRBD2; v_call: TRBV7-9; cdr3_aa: CASSLVAGDYNEQFF; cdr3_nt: TGTGCCAGCAGCTTAGTGGCGGGAGACTACAATGAGCAGTTCTTC
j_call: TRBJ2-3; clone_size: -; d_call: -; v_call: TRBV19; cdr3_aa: CASNPRSTDTQYF; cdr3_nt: TGTGCCAGTAATCCCCGGAGCACAGATACGCAGTATTTT
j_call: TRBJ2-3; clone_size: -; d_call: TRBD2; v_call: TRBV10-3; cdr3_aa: CAISESPGTSGRSTDTQYF; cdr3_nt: TGTGCCATCAGTGAGTCGCCCGGGACTAGCGGGAGGAGCACAGATACGCAGTATTTT
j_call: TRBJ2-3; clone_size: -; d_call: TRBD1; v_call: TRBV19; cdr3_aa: CASRRTGRTDTQYF; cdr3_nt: TGTGCCAGTAGAAGGACAGGGCGCACAGATACGCAGTATTTT
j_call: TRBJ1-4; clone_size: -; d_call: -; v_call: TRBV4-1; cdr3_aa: CASRKRGGGGEKLFF; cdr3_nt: TGCGCCAGCAGGAAGAGAGGAGGAGGAGGGGAAAAACTGTTTTTT
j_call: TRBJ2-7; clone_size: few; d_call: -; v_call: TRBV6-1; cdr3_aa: CASSERSSSYEQYF; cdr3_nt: TGTGCCAGCAGTGAGCGGAGCAGCTCCTACGAGCAGTACTTC
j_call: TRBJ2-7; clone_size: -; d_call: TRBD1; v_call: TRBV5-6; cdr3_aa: CASSSTGASYEQYF; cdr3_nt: TGTGCCAGCAGCTCCACAGGGGCCTCCTACGAGCAGTACTTC
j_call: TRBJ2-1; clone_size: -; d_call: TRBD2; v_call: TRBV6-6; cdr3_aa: CASRGGWGPGNEQFF; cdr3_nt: TGTGCCAGCAGGGGGGGGTGGGGTCCCGGTAATGAGCAGTTCTTC
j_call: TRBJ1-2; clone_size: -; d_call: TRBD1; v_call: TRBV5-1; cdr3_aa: CASSNPDRGNYGYTF; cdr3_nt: TGCGCCAGCAGCAATCCGGACAGGGGAAACTATGGCTACACCTTC
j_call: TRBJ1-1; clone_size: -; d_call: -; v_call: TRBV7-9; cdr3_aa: CASSLDLGGAFF; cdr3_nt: TGTGCCAGCAGCTTAGATCTGGGGGGAGCTTTCTTT
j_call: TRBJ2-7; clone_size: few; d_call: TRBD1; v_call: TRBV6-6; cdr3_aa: CASSYSAGGSYEQYF; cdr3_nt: TGTGCCAGCAGTTACTCGGCAGGGGGCTCCTACGAGCAGTACTTC
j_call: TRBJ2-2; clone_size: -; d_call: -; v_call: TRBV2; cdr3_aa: CVTRGTGELFF; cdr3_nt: TGTGTGACGCGGGGAACCGGGGAGCTGTTTTTT
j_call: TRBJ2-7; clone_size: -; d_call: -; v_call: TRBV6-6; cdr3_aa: CASSRRVQGYEQYF; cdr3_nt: TGTGCCAGCAGTCGACGGGTCCAGGGTTACGAGCAGTACTTC
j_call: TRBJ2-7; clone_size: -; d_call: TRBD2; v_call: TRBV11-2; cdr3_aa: CASSLRREGDEQYF; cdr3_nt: TGTGCCAGCAGCTTACGGCGGGAGGGGGACGAGCAGTACTTC
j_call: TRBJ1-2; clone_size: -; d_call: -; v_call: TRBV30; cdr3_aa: CAWSVPGSYGYTF; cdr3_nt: TGTGCCTGGAGTGTGCCAGGGTCGTATGGCTACACCTTC
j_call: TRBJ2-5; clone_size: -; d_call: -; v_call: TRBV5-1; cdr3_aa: CASSPQTSSKETQYF; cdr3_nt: TGCGCCAGCAGCCCGCAGACTAGTAGTAAAGAGACCCAGTACTTC
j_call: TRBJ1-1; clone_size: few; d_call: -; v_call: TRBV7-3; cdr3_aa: CASSLNWRTEAFF; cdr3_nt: TGTGCCAGCAGCTTAAACTGGAGGACCGAAGCTTTCTTT
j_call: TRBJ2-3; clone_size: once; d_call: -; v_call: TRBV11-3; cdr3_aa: CASSLRQGYADTQYF; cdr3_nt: TGTGCCAGCAGCTTGCGTCAGGGGTACGCAGATACGCAGTATTTT
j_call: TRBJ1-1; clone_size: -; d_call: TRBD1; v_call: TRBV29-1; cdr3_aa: CSATPGGSTEAFF; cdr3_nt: TGCAGCGCAACCCCAGGGGGCAGTACTGAAGCTTTCTTT
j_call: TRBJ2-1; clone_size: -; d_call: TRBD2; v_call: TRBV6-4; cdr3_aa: CASSDSGGSGEQFF; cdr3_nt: TGTGCCAGCAGTGACTCTGGCGGGAGCGGTGAGCAGTTCTTC
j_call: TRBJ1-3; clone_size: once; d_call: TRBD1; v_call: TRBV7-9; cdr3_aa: CASSLGDSRGNTIYF; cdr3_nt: TGTGCCAGCAGCTTAGGGGACAGTCGTGGAAACACCATATATTTT
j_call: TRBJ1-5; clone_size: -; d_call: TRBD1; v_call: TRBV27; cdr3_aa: CASSIGQGRNQPQHF; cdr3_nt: TGTGCCAGCAGTATCGGACAGGGAAGGAATCAGCCCCAGCATTTT
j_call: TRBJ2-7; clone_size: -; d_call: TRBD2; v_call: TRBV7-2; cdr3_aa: CASSWDSGSPYEQYF; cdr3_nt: TGTGCCAGCAGCTGGGATAGCGGGAGCCCCTACGAGCAGTACTTC
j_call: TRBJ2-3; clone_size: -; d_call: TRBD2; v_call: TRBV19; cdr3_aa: CASSPRTSGTDTQYF; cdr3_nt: TGTGCCAGTAGTCCCCGGACTAGCGGCACAGATACGCAGTATTTT
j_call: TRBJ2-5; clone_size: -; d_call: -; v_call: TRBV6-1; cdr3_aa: CASSGLSVQETQYF; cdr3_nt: TGTGCCAGCAGTGGCTTAAGCGTCCAAGAGACCCAGTACTTC
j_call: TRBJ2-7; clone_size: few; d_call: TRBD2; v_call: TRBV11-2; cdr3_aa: CASSLRLGTSYPPEQYF; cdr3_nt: TGTGCCAGCAGCTTACGCCTAGGGACTAGCTACCCTCCGGAGCAGTACTTC
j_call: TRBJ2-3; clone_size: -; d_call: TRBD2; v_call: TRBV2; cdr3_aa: CASTALAGFTDTQYF; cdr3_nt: TGTGCCAGCACGGCGCTAGCGGGATTCACAGATACGCAGTATTTT
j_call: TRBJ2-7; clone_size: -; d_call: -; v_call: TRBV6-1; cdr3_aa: CASSEVWTTRTEQYF; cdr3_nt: TGTGCCAGCAGTGAAGTCTGGACTACTCGAACGGAGCAGTACTTC
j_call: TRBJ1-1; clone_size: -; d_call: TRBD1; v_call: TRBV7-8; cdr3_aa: CASSFIGQGNTEAFF; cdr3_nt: TGTGCCAGCAGCTTCATAGGACAGGGCAACACTGAAGCTTTCTTT
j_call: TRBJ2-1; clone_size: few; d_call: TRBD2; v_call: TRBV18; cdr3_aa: CASSARKAGQFF; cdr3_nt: TGTGCCAGCTCAGCCCGAAAAGCGGGACAGTTCTTC
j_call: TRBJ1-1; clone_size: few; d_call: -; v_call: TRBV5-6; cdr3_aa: CASSYGGGTLNTEAFF; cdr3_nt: TGTGCCAGCAGCTATGGGGGGGGTACGTTGAACACTGAAGCTTTCTTT
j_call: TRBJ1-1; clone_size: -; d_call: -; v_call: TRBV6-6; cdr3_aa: CASSYLGANTEAFF; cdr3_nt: TGTGCCAGCAGTTACCTGGGGGCGAACACTGAAGCTTTCTTT
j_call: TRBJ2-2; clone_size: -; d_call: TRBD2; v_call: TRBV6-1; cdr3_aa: CASNLMQGGPGGLFF; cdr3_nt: TGTGCCAGCAACCTGATGCAGGGAGGGCCCGGGGGGCTGTTTTTT
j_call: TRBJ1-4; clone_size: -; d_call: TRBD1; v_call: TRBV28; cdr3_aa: CASSLVGTANEKLFF; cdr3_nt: TGTGCCAGCAGTTTAGTCGGGACAGCTAATGAAAAACTGTTTTTT
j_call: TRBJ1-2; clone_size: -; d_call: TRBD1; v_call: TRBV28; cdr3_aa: CASSPDRANYGYTF; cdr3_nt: TGTGCCAGCAGCCCGGACAGGGCGAACTATGGCTACACCTTC
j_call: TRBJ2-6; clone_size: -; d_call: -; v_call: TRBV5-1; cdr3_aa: CASSLVGLMAISGANVLTF; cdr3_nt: TGCGCCAGCAGCTTGGTGGGGCTCATGGCGATCTCTGGGGCCAACGTCCTGACTTTC